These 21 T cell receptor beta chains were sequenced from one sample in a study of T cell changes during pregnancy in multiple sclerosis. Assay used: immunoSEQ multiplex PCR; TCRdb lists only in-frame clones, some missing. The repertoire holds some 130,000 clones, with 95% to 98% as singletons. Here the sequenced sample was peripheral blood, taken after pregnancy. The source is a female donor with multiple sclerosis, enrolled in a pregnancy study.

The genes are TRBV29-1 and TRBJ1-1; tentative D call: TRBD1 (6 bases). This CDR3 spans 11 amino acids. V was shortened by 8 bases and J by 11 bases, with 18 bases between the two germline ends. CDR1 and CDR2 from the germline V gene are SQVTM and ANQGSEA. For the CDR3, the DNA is TGCAGCTCTTTGGGGGGGCGCGGGGCTTTCTTT. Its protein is CSSLGGRGAFF.

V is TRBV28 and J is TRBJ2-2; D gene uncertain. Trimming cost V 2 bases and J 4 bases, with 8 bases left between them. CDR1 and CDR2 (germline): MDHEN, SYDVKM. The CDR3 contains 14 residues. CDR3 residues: CASSLGLGTGELFF. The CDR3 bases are TGTGCCAGCAGTTTAGGGCTCGGCACCGGGGAGCTGTTTTTT.

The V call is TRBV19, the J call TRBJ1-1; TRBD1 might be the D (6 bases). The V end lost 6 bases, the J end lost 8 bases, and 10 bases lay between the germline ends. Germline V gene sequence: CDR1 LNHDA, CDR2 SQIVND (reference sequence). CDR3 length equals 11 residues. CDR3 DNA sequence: TGTGCCAGTAGGCGGACAGTAGAAGCTTTCTTT. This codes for CASRRTVEAFF.

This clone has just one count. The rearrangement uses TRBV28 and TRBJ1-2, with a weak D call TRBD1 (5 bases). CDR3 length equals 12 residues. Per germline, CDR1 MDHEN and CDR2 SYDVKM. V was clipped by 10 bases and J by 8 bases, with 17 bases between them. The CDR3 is CAISGGAGGYTF. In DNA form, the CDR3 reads TGTGCCATCAGCGGGGGAGCAGGAGGCTACACCTTC.

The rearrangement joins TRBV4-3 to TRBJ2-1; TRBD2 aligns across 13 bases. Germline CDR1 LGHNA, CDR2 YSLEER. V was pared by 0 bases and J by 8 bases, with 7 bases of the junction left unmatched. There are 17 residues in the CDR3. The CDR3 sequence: CASSQEVGLAGADEQFF. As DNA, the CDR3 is TGCGCCAGCAGCCAAGAAGTCGGACTAGCGGGAGCCGATGAGCAGTTCTTC.

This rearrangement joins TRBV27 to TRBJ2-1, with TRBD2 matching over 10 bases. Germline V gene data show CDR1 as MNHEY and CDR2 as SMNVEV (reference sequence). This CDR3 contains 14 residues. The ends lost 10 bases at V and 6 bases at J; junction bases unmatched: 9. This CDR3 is CATQLAGVGNEQFF. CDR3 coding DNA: TGTGCCACCCAGCTAGCGGGAGTTGGCAATGAGCAGTTCTTC.

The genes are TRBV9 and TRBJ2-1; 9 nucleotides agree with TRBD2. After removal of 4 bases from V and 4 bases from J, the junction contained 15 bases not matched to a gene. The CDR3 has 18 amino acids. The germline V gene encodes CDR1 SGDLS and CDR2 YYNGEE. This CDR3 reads CASSSMGAGGPGYNEQFF. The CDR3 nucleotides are TGTGCCAGCAGCTCCATGGGGGCGGGAGGGCCGGGGTACAATGAGCAGTTCTTC.

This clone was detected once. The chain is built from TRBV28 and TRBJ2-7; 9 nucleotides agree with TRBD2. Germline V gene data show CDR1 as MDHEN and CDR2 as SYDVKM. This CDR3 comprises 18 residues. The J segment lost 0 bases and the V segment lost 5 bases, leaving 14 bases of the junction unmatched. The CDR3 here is CASSPTIVLAGYSYEQYF. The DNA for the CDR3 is TGTGCCAGCAGTCCTACCATTGTCCTAGCGGGGTACTCCTACGAGCAGTACTTC.

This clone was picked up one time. The CDR3 DNA reads TGCAGCGTCGGGACAGGGGGAAACACCGGGGAGCTGTTTTTT. This gives the protein CSVGTGGNTGELFF. The chain couples TRBV29-1 to TRBJ2-2; 11 bases map to TRBD1. CDR3 length: 14 residues. Germline lookup yields CDR1 SQVTM and CDR2 ANQGSEA. V shed 6 bases and J 2 bases; nucleotides not matched to a gene: 2.

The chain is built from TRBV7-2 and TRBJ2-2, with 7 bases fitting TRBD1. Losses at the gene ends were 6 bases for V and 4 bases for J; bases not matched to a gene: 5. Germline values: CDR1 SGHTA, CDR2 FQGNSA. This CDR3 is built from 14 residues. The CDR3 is CASSPTGVTGELFF. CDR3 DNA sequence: TGTGCCAGCAGTCCCACAGGGGTCACCGGGGAGCTGTTTTTT.

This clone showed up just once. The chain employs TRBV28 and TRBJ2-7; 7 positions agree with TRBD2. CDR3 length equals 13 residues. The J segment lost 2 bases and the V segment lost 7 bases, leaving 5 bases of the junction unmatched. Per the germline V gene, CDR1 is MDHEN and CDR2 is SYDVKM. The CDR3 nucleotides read TGTGCCAGCACCTGGGGGGGGGCCTACGAGCAGTACTTC. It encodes CASTWGGAYEQYF. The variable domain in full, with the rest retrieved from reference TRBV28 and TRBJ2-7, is DVKVTQSSRYLVKRTGEKVFLECVQDMDHENMFWYRQDPGLGLRLIYFSYDVKMKEKGDIPEGYSVSREKKERFSLILESASTNQTSMYLCASTWGGAYEQYFGPGTRLTVT.

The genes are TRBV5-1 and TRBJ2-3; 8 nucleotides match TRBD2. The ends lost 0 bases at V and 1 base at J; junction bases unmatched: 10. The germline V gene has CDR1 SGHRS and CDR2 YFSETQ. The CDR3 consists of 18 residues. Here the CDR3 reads CASSLGGSGSVGTDTQYF. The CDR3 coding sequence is TGCGCCAGCAGCTTGGGTGGAAGCGGGAGTGTAGGCACAGATACGCAGTATTTT.

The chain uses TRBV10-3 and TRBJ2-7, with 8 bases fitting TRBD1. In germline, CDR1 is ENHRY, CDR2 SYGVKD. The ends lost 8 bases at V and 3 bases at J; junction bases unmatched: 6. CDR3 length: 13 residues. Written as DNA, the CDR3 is TGTGCCATCGGGGACAGGTCCGGCTACGAGCAGTACTTC. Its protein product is CAIGDRSGYEQYF.

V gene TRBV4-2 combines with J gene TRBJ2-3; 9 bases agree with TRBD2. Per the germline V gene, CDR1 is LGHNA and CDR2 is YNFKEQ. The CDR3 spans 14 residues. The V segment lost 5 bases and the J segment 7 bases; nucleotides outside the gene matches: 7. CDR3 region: CASSYGTSSNTQYF. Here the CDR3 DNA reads TGTGCCAGCAGCTACGGGACTAGCTCAAATACGCAGTATTTT.

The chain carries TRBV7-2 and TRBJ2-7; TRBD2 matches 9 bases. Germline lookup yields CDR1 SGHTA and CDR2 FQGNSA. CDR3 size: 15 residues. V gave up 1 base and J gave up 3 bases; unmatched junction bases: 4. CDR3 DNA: TGTGCCAGCAGCTTAGTAGGTAGCGGGGGCTACGAGCAGTACTTC. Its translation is CASSLVGSGGYEQYF.

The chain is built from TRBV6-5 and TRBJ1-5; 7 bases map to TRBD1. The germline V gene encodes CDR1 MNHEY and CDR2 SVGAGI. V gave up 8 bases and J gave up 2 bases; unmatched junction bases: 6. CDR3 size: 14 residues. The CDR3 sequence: CASRGTVGNQPQHF. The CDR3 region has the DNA TGTGCCAGCCGGGGGACAGTAGGCAATCAGCCCCAGCATTTT.

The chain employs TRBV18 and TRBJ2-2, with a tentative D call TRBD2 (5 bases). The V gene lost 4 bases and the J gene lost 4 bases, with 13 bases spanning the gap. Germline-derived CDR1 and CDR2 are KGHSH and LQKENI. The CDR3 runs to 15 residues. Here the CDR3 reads CASSRLDGITGELFF. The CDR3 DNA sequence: TGTGCCAGCTCACGTTTGGACGGGATCACCGGGGAGCTGTTTTTT.

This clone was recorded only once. The CDR3 nucleotides are TGTGCCAGCAGTTTAGCGGGAGGGGCCGGGGAGCTGTTTTTT. Encoded protein: CASSLAGGAGELFF. J is TRBJ2-2 and V is TRBV5-4, with 11 bases matching TRBD2. The CDR3 runs 14 residues. Germline loops: CDR1 SGHNT, CDR2 YYREEE (reference sequence). The junction had 3 bases not matched to a gene; V was cut back by 5 bases and J by 6 bases.

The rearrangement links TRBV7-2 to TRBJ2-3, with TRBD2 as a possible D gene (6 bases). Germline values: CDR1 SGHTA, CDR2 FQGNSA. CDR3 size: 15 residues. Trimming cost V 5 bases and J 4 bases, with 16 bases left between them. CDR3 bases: TGTGCCAGCAGCCCGACCTCCTCTAGCGCAGATACGCAGTATTTT. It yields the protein CASSPTSSSADTQYF.

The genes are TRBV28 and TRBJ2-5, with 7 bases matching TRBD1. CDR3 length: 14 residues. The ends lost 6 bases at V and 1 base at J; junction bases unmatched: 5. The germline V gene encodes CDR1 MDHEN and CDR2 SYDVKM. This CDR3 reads CASSPTGIQETQYF. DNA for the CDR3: TGTGCCAGCAGCCCGACAGGGATCCAAGAGACCCAGTACTTC.

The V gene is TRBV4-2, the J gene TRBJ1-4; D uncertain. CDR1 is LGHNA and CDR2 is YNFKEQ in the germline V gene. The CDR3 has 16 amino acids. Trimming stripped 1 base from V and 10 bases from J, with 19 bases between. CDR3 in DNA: TGTGCCAGCAGCCAAGCTGCTCGTAGTGAGTTTGGAAAACTGTTTTTT. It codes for CASSQAARSEFGKLFF.